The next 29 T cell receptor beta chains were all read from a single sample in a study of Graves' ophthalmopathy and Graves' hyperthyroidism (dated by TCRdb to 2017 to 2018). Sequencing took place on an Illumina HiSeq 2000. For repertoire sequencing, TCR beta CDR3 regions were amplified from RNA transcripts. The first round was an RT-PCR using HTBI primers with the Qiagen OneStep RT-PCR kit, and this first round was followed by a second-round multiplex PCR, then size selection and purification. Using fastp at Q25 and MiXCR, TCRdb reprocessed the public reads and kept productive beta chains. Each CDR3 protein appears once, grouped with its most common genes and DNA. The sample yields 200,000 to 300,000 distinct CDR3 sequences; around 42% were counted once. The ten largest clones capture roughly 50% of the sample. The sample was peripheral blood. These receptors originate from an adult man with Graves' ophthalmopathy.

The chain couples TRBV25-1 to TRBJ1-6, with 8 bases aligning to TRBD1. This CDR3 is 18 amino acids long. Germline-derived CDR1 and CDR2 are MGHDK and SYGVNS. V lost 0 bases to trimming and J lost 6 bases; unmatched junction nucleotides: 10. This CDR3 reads CASSEYKSGTGSNSPLHF. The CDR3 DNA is TGTGCCAGCAGTGAATATAAATCCGGGACAGGCAGTAATTCACCCCTCCACTTT. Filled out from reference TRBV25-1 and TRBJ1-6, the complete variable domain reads EADIYQTPRYLVIGTGKKITLECSQTMGHDKMYWYQQDPGMELHLIHYSYGVNSTEKGDLSSESTVSRIRTEHFPLTLESARPSHTSQYLCASSEYKSGTGSNSPLHFGNGTRLTVT.

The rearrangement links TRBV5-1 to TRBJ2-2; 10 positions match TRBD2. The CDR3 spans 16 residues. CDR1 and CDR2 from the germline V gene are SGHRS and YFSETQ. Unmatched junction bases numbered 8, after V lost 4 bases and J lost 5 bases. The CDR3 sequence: CASSPGGTSVTGELFF. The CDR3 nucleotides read TGCGCCAGCAGCCCCGGGGGGACTAGCGTGACCGGGGAGCTGTTTTTT. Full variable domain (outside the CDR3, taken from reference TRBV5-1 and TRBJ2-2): KAGVTQTPRYLIKTRGQQVTLSCSPISGHRSVSWYQQTPGQGLQFLFEYFSETQRNKGNFPGRFSGRQFSNSRSEMNVSTLELGDSALYLCASSPGGTSVTGELFFGEGSRLTVL.

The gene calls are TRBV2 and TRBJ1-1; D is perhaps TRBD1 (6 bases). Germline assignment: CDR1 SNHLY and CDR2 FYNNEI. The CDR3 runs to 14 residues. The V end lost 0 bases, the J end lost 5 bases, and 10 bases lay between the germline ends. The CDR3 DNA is TGTGCCAGCAGTGAAGCCCGGGGGGCGACTGAAGCTTTCTTT. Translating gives CASSEARGATEAFF.

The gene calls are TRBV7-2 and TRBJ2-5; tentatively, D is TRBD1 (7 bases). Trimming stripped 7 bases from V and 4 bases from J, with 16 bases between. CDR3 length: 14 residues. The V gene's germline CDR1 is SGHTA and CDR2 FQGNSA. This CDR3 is CASTLGRGVETQYF. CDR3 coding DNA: TGTGCCAGCACCCTGGGCAGGGGGGTAGAGACCCAGTACTTC.

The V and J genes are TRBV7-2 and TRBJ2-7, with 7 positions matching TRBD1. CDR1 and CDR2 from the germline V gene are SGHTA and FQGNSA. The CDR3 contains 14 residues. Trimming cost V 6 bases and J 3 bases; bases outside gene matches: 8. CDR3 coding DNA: TGTGCCAGCAGACCCGACAGGGCTAGCTACGAGCAGTACTTC. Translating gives CASRPDRASYEQYF.

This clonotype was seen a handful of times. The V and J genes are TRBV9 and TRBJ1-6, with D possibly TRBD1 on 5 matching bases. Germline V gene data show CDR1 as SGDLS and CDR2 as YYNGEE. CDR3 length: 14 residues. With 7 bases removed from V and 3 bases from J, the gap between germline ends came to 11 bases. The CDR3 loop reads CASSGTGYNSPLHF. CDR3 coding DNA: TGTGCCAGCTCCGGGACCGGCTATAATTCACCCCTCCACTTT.

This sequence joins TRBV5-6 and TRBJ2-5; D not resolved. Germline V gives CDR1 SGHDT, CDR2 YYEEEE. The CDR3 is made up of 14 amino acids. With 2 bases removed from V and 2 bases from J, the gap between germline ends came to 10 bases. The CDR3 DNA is TGTGCCAGCAGCTTCTGGAATAGACAAGAGACCCAGTACTTC. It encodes CASSFWNRQETQYF.

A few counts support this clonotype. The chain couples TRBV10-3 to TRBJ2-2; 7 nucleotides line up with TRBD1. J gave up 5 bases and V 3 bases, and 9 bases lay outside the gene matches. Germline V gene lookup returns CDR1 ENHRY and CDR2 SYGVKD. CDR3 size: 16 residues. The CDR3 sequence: CAISDAGTALTGELFF. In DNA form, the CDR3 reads TGTGCCATCAGTGACGCCGGGACAGCCTTGACCGGGGAGCTGTTTTTT.

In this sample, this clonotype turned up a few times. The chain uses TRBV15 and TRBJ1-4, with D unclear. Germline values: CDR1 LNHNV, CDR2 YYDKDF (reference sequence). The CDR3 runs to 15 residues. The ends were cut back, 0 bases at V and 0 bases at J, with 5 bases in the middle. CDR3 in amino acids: CATSRDISTNEKLFF. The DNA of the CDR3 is TGTGCCACCAGCAGAGACATATCAACTAATGAAAAACTGTTTTTT.

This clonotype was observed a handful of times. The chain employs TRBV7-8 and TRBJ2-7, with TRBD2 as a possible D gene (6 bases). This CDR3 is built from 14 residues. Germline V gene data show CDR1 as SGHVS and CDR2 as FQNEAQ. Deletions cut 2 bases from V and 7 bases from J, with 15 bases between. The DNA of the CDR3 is TGTGCCAGCAGCTTACGTTCGGGGGTGGGGGAGCAGTACTTC. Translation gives CASSLRSGVGEQYF.

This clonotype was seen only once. This CDR3 is CASSRPGSDYEQYF. CDR3 nucleotide sequence: TGCGCCAGCAGCAGACCGGGGTCGGACTACGAGCAGTACTTC. The chain links TRBV4-3 to TRBJ2-7, with D maybe TRBD2 (5 bases). From germline, CDR1 is LGHNA and CDR2 YSLEER. The CDR3 sequence is 14 residues long. The V end lost 5 bases, the J end lost 3 bases, and 14 bases lay between the germline ends.

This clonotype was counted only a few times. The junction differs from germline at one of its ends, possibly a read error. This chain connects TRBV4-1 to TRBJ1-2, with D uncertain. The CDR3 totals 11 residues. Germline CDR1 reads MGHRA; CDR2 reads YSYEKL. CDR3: CASSQDKVLAF. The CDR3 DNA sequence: TGCGCCAGCAGCCAAGATAAGGTTTTGGCCTTC.

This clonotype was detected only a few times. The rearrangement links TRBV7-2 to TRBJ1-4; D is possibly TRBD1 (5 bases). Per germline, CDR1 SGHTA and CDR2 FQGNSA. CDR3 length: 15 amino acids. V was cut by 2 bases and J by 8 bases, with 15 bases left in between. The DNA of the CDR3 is TGTGCCAGCAGCTTATCAGGCCCACGGGGGGAAAAACTGTTTTTT. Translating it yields CASSLSGPRGEKLFF.

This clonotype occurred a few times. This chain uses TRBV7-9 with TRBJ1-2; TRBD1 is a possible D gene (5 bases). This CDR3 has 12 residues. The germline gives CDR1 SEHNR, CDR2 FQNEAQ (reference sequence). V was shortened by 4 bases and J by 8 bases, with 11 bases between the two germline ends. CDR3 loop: CASSSGTLGYTF. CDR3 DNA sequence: TGTGCCAGCAGCTCCGGGACGCTCGGCTACACCTTC.

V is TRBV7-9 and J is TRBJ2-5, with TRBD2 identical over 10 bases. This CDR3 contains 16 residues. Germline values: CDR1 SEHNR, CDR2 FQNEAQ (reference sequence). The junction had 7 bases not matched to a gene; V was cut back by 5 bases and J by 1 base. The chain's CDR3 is CASSPSWTSGQETQYF. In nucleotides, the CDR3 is TGTGCCAGCAGCCCCTCCTGGACTAGCGGCCAAGAGACCCAGTACTTC. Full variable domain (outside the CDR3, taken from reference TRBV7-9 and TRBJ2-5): DTGVSQNPRHKITKRGQNVTFRCDPISEHNRLYWYRQTLGQGPEFLTYFQNEAQLEKSRLLSDRFSAERPKGSFSTLEIQRTEQGDSAMYLCASSPSWTSGQETQYFGPGTRLLVL.

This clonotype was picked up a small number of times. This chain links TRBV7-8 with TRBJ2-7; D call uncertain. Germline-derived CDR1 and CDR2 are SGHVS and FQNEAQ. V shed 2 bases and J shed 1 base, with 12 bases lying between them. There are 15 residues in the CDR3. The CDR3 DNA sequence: TGTGCCAGCAGCTTATCGGGTCTAGGATCCTACGAGCAGTACTTC. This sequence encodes CASSLSGLGSYEQYF.

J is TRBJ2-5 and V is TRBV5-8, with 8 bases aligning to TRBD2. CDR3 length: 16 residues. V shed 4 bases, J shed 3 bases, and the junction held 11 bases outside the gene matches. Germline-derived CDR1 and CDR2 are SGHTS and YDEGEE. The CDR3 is CASSPGTTGLEETQYF. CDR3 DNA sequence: TGTGCCAGCAGCCCCGGTACGACGGGACTAGAAGAGACCCAGTACTTC.

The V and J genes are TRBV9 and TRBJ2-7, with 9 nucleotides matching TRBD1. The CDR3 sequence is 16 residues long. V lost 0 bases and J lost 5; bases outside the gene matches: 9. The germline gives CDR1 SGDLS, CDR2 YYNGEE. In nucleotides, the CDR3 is TGTGCCAGCAGCGTAGGACTAGGGACAGGGATGGACGAGCAGTACTTC. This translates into CASSVGLGTGMDEQYF.

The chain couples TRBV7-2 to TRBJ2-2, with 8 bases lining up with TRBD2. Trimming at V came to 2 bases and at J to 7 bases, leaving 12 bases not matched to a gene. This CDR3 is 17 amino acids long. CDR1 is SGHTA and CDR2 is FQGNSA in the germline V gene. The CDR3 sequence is CASSLSSGGPGLGELFF. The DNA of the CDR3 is TGTGCCAGCAGCTTAAGCAGCGGGGGTCCGGGACTCGGGGAGCTGTTTTTT.

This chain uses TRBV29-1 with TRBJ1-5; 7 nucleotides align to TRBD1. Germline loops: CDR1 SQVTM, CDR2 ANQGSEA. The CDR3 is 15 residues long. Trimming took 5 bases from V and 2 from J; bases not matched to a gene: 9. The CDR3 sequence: CSVLETGRGNQPQHF. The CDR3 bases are TGCAGCGTTTTAGAGACAGGGCGGGGCAATCAGCCCCAGCATTTT. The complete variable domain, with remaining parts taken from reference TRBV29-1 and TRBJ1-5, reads SAVISQKPSRDICQRGTSLTIQCQVDSQVTMMFWYRQQPGQSLTLIATANQGSEATYESGFVIDKFPISRPNLTFSTLTVSNMSPEDSSIYLCSVLETGRGNQPQHFGDGTRLSIL.

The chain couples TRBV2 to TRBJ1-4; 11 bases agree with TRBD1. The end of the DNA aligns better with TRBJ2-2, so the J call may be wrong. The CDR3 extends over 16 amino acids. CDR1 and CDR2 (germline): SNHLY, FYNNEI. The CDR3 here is CASSAPGTGGTGELFF. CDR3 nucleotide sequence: TGTGCCAGCAGTGCCCCCGGGACAGGGGGCACCGGGGAGCTGTTTTTT.

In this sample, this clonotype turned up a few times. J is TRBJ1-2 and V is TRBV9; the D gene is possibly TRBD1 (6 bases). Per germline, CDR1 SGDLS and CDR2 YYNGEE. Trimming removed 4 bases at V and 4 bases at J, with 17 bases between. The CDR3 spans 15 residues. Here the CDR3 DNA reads TGTGCCAGCAGCACGCCCGGGGGCTGGGGCTATGGCTACACCTTC. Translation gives CASSTPGGWGYGYTF.

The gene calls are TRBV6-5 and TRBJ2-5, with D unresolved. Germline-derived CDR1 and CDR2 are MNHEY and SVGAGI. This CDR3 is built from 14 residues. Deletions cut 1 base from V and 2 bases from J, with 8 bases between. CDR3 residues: CASSYLSEQETQYF. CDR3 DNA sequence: TGTGCCAGCAGTTACTTGTCAGAGCAAGAGACCCAGTACTTC.

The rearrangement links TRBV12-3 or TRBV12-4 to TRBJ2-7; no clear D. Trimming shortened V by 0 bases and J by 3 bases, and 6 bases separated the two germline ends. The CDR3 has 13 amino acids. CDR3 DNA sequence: TGTGCCAGCAGTTTAGCGGGGATCTACGAGCAGTACTTC. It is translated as CASSLAGIYEQYF.

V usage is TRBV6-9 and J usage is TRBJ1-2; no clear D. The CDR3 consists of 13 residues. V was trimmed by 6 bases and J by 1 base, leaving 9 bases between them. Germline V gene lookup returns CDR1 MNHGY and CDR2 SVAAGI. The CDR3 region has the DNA TGTGCCAGCAGCAACAGAGTTAACTATGGCTACACCTTC. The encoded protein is CASSNRVNYGYTF.

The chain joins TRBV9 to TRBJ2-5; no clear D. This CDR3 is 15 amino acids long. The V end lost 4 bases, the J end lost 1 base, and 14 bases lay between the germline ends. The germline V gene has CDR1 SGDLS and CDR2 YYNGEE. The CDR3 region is CASSLGQAFQETQYF. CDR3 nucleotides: TGTGCCAGCAGCTTGGGTCAGGCATTCCAAGAGACCCAGTACTTC.

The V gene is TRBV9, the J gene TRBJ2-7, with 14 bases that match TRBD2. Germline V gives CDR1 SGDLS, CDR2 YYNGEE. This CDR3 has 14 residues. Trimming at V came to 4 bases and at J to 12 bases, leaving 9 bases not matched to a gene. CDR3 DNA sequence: TGTGCCAGCAGCCCCTCCGGGACTAGCGGGAGCGTGTACTTC. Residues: CASSPSGTSGSVYF.

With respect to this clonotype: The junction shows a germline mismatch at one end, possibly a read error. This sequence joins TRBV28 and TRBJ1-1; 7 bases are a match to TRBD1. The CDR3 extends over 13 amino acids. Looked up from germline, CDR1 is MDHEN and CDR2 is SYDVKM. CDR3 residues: CASSHRGETETFF. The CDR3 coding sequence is TGTGCCAGCAGTCACAGGGGTGAGACTGAAACTTTCTTT.

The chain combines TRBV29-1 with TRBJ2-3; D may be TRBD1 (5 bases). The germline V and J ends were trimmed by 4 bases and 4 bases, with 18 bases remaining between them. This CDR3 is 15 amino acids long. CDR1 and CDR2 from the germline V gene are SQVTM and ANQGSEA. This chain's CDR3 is CSVVLWGWVADTQYF. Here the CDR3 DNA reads TGCAGCGTTGTATTGTGGGGCTGGGTCGCAGATACGCAGTATTTT.